This TCR beta chain came from a study of T-cell memory formation after mild COVID-19. Study-level background: TCR clusters mostly belonged to single donors.

CDR3 length: 14 amino acids. Germline V gene lookup returns CDR1 MNHNS and CDR2 SASEGT. With 3 bases removed from V and 7 bases from J, the gap between germline ends came to 13 bases. TCRdb used MiXCR to reprocess the 5' RACE reads, holding one entry per CDR3 protein. The sample carries 250,000 to 400,000 distinct CDR3 sequences, approximately 15% recorded once. V gene TRBV6-1 combines with J gene TRBJ1-5; D might be TRBD1 (6 bases). The TCR was taken from a man aged 18-30 years who had mild COVID-19 (a few samples of this study predate the infection). Cell type and time point are not known. Sequenced: PBMCs or a T cell subset sorted from them (not recorded which). CDR3 bases: TGTGCCAGCAGTGACGGGGACACAGCGCAGCCCCAGCATTTT. Translating it yields CASSDGDTAQPQHF.